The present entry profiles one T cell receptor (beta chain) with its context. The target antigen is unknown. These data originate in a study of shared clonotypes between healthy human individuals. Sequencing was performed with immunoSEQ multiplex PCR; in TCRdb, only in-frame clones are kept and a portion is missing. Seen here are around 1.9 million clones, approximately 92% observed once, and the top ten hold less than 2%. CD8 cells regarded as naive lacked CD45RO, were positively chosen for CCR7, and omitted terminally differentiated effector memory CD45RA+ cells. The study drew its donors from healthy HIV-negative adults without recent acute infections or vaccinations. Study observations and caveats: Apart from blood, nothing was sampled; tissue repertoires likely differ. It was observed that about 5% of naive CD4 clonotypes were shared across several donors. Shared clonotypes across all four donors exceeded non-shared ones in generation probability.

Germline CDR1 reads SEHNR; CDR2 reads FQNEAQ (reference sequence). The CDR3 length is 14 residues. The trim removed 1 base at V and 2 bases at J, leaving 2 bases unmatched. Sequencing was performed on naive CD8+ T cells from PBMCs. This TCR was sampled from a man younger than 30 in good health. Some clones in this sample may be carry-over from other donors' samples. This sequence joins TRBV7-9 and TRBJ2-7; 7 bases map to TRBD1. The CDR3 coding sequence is TGTGCCAGCAGCTTAGGGGACAGCACCTACGAGCAGTACTTC. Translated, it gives CASSLGDSTYEQYF.